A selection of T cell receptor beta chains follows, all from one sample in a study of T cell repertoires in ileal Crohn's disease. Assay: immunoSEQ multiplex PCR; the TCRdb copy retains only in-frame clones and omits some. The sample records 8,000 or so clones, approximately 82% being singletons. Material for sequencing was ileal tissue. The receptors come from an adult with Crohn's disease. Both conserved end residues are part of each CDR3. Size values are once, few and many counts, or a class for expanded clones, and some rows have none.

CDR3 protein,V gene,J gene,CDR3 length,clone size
CSARDRRAQHF,TRBV20-1,TRBJ1-5,11,once
CASSQQGNYGYTF,TRBV4-1,TRBJ1-2,13,.
CSVEGVAGGTNTEAFF,TRBV29-1,TRBJ1-1,16,.
CASSLGPVGGNEQFF,TRBV7-2,TRBJ2-1,15,.
CASLPGVSAGNTIYF,TRBV28,TRBJ1-3,15,.
CASSLAGVGNEQFF,TRBV7-2,TRBJ2-1,14,.
CASTQGNNAGELFF,TRBV11-3,TRBJ2-2,14,.
CASSLGARTGLNEKLFF,TRBV5-1,TRBJ1-4,17,.
CASRGGSSYNEQFF,TRBV5-1,TRBJ2-1,14,few
CASKNEQGYEQYF,TRBV7-9,TRBJ2-7,13,.
CASSESSTSGITDTQYF,TRBV25-1,TRBJ2-3,17,.
CASTRTGSTEAFF,TRBV5-1,TRBJ1-1,13,.
CASSWGERYTQYF,TRBV7-7,TRBJ2-3,13,.
CASSPYGQLSTEAFF,TRBV9,TRBJ1-1,15,.
CATSRDPATGPLTDEQFF,TRBV15,TRBJ2-1,18,.
CASSERTSGSVETQYF,TRBV25-1,TRBJ2-5,16,.
CASSETLMNTEAFF,TRBV18,TRBJ1-1,14,.
CAISQPVDSYNEQFF,TRBV10-3,TRBJ2-1,15,.
CATSRGAGESYEQYF,TRBV15,TRBJ2-7,15,.
CASSLAGAYNEQFF,TRBV7-9,TRBJ2-1,14,.
CASSPPSYQAGIYEQYF,TRBV18,TRBJ2-7,17,.
CASGLGGLRTDTQYF,TRBV12-5,TRBJ2-3,15,.
CASSLSPTSGLSYNEQFF,TRBV27,TRBJ2-1,18,once
CASSRTGDYGYTF,TRBV6-5,TRBJ1-2,13,.
CSVTEAYEQYF,TRBV29-1,TRBJ2-7,11,.
CASSFGRGDGELFF,TRBV27,TRBJ2-2,14,few
CASKQVFDTEAFF,TRBV19,TRBJ1-1,13,few